This T cell receptor (beta chain) is drawn from a study of blood T cell repertoires in COVID-19. Study information: Whether acute or convalescent, the COVID-19 samples came from the United States, Italy and Spain.

In the original processing: For nucleated cells, counts were estimated from reference gene primer amplification. Measured with immunoSEQ multiplex PCR; TCRdb has only the in-frame clones, and not every one. The V and J calls and clone size are taken from that table; D and trimming were inferred from the DNA. The table has 470,000 or so clones, nearly 90% seen once. Participants spanned ages about 18 to 100 years and resided in some 22 US areas. Cohort allocation depended upon clinical history that participants reported. Germline-derived CDR1 and CDR2 are ENHRY and SYGVKD. Trimming stripped 3 bases from V and 1 base from J, with 14 bases between. The CDR3 is made up of 16 amino acids.

The TCR comes from a woman younger than 35 with acute COVID-19. Sequenced input: PBMCs or T cells enriched from blood (not recorded which). The V and J genes are TRBV10-3 and TRBJ2-3; no reliable D call. CDR3 bases: TGTGCCATCAGTGATCCCCCGAGAGGTGGCACAGATACGCAGTATTTT. Translated, it gives CAISDPPRGGTDTQYF.